This TCR beta chain was sequenced during a study of tissue T cells after allogeneic stem cell transplantation. Findings of the study overall: Across patients, clones rarely overlapped, yet motif clusters were shared tissue-specifically. Anatomically similar tissues had similar TCR repertoires within each patient. Only a limited share of tissue TCRs appeared in blood or spleen. This small cohort was clinically heterogeneous, and sampling depth was a limitation.

Regarding this clone: Antigen unknown. The genes are named according to mouse. From the germline J gene comes the end of the CDR3, since the read stops 1 residue before it.

This CDR3 has 12 amino acids. The V end lost 0 bases, the J end lost 8 bases, and 5 bases lay between the germline ends. In germline, CDR1 is GKSSPN, CDR2 SITVG. TCRdb's table, derived via immunoSEQ multiplex PCR, lists solely in-frame clones and lacks some. Of tens of thousands of clones listed, 69% are singletons. The sequencing input was blood. The chain recombines TRBV31 with TRBJ1-6; D not resolved. TRBJ1-6 is designated an ORF whose function remains uncertain. This receptor was obtained from a female BALB/c mouse in good health. This line is of MHC haplotype H2-d. The DNA read from the CDR3 is TGTGCCTGGAGTCTATTGGATTCGCCCCTCTAC. It specifies CAWSLLDSPLY. The complete CDR3 reads CAWSLLDSPLYF.